The clone carrying this T cell receptor (beta chain) was seen ten or more times. Antigen: not known. Measured with immunoSEQ multiplex PCR; TCRdb has only the in-frame clones, and not every one. The profile shows fewer than 200,000 clones, roughly 89% of them singletons. The sample comes from a study of T cell responses to AZD1222 COVID-19 vaccine. Notes on the study in general: Donors, mostly white British, included more females; clonal diversity was possibly underestimated.

Germline V gene data show CDR1 as GTSNPN and CDR2 as SVGIG (reference sequence). The CDR3 totals 13 residues. The ends were cut back, 2 bases at V and 5 bases at J, with 10 bases in the middle. Timing groups of about 4 and about 12 weeks for second doses were pooled. This receptor was obtained from an adult who received the AZD1222 COVID-19 vaccine. The sequenced sample was peripheral blood, obtained 28 days after the second AZD1222 dose. V is TRBV30 and J is TRBJ1-5; D is uncertain. CDR3 DNA: TGTGCCTGGAGTAAAGGGATTGATCAGCCCCAGCATTTT. Its protein product is CAWSKGIDQPQHF.